This T cell receptor (beta chain) was obtained from a study of human T cells and chemical hapten exposure. Broader study findings: Once DPC sensitization occurred, TCRs above 1 in 1000 frequency showed no change.

V lost 5 bases and J 7 bases, leaving 21 bases between the germline ends. Germline CDR1 is MNHEY and CDR2 is SVGAGI. The CDR3 totals 15 residues. TCRdb itself ran the RACE reads through MiXCR, one entry per CDR3 protein. The sample holds approximately 120,000 distinct CDR3 sequences, 9.2% seen once. Of note for this clonotype: The antigen is not known.

Time point given: patch test 2, 6 weeks after DPC sensitization. Treatment given: therapeutic diphenylcyclopropenone sensitization with weekly scalp DPC. At patch-test visits, sampling came before the patch test. The receptor's source is a woman aged 40 to 55 with alopecia areata. Some clones in this sample may be carry-over from other donors' samples. This rearrangement joins TRBV6-5 to TRBJ2-7; D might be TRBD2 (5 bases). The sequencing used whole blood, collected in connection with sensitization to the hapten diphenylcyclopropenone (DPC). The CDR3 loop reads CASSPSRGRPQEQYF. CDR3 coding DNA: TGTGCCAGCAGTCCCTCCCGCGGGCGCCCTCAGGAGCAGTACTTC.